Listed here are 5 T cell receptor beta chains from one sample, sequenced in a study of human T cells and chemical hapten exposure. Time point indicated: pre-sensitization, week 0. The sample's treatment: therapeutic diphenylcyclopropenone sensitization with weekly scalp DPC. TCRdb reanalysed the RACE reads using MiXCR and keeps one entry per CDR3 protein. Among around 57,000 distinct CDR3 sequences, 11% were seen once, and the ten largest hold around 4.1%. This material consisted of whole blood, taken in connection with sensitization to the hapten diphenylcyclopropenone (DPC). The receptors stem from a woman between 40 and 50 years old with alopecia areata. Some clones in this sample may be carry-over from other donors' samples.

This clonotype was found many times. CDR3 in amino acids: CASKDRSYNEQFF. CDR3 DNA sequence: TGTGCCAGCAAAGACAGGTCGTACAATGAGCAGTTCTTC. The chain employs TRBV12-3 or TRBV12-4 and TRBJ2-1, with a weak D call TRBD1 (6 bases). Trimming took off 7 bases at V and 4 bases at J, with 11 bases between the two ends. The CDR3 is 13 amino acids.

The chain is built from TRBV30 and TRBJ2-6; no clear D. V was trimmed by 2 bases and J by 3 bases, leaving 8 bases between them. This CDR3 comprises 14 residues. The germline V gene encodes CDR1 GTSNPN and CDR2 SVGIG (reference sequence). The CDR3 is CAWSKGDGANVLTF. CDR3 in DNA: TGTGCCTGGAGTAAGGGTGATGGGGCCAACGTCCTGACTTTC.

There are many counts of this clonotype. The chain joins TRBV9 to TRBJ2-1, with a tentative D call TRBD1 (5 bases). V lost 4 bases and J lost 10, with 15 bases in between. Germline CDR1 and CDR2: SGDLS and YYNGEE. The CDR3 totals 13 residues. The CDR3: CASSSITGQEQFF. In nucleotides, the CDR3 is TGTGCCAGCAGCTCCATCACAGGTCAAGAGCAGTTCTTC.

In its sample, this clonotype was seen many times. This sequence joins TRBV2 and TRBJ2-2; 7 nucleotides align to TRBD1. Germline CDR1 SNHLY, CDR2 FYNNEI. V gave up 7 bases and J gave up 6 bases; unmatched junction bases: 11. The CDR3 consists of 15 residues. The CDR3 protein is CASTTGEKIPGELFF. For the CDR3, the DNA is TGTGCCAGCACTACAGGGGAAAAAATCCCCGGGGAGCTGTTTTTT.

The chain uses TRBV5-6 and TRBJ2-7; 11 bases line up with TRBD2. Germline values: CDR1 SGHDT, CDR2 YYEEEE. V shed 5 bases and J 4 bases; nucleotides not matched to a gene: 11. This CDR3 comprises 16 residues. In DNA, the CDR3 is TGTGCCAGCAGTTCGGGACTAGCGGCCGTACGGTACGAGCAGTACTTC. Amino acid sequence: CASSSGLAAVRYEQYF.